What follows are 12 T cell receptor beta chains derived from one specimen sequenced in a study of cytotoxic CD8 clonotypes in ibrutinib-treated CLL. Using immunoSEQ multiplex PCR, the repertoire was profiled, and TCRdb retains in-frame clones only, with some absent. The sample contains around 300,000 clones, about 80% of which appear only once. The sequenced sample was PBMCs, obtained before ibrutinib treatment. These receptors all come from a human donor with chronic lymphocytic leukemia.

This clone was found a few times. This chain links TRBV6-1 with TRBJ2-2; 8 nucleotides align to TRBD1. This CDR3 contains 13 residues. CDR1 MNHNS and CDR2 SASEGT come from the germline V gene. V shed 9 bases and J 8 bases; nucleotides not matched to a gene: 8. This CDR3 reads CASHRGAFGELFF. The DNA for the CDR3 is TGTGCCAGTCACAGGGGGGCGTTTGGGGAGCTGTTTTTT.

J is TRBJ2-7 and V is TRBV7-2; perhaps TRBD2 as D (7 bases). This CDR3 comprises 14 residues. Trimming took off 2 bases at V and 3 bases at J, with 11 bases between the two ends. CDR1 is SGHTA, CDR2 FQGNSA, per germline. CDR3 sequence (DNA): TGTGCCAGCAGCTTATCGGGGGGCCTCTACGAGCAGTACTTC. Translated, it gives CASSLSGGLYEQYF.

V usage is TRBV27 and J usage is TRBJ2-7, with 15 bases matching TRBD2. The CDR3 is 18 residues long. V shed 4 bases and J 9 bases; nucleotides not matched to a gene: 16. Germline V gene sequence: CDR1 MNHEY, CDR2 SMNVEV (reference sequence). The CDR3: CASSSSGLAGGVSLGQYF. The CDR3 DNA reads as TGTGCCAGCAGTTCCTCGGGACTAGCGGGAGGAGTTTCCCTAGGGCAGTACTTC.

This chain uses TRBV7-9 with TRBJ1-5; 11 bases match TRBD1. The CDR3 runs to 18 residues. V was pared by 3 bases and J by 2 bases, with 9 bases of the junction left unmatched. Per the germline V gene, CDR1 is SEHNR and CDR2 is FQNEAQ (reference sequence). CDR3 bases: TGTGCCAGCAGCTTTGTGGACAGGGGGCGAGGGGGCAATCAGCCCCAGCATTTT. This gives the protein CASSFVDRGRGGNQPQHF.

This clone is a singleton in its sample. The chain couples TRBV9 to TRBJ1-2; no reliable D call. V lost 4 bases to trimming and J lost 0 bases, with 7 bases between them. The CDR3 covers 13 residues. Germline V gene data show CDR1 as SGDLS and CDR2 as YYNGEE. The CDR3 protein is CASSSRSNYGYTF. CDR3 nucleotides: TGTGCCAGCAGCTCCAGGTCTAACTATGGCTACACCTTC.

The CDR3 DNA reads as TGCAGCGTTTTTGAGGGCCTGAACACTGAAGCTTTCTTT. It encodes CSVFEGLNTEAFF. The chain has TRBV29-1 and TRBJ1-1; D not certain. This CDR3 has 13 residues. Looked up from germline, CDR1 is SQVTM and CDR2 is ANQGSEA. Trimming stripped 5 bases from V and 0 bases from J, with 10 bases between.

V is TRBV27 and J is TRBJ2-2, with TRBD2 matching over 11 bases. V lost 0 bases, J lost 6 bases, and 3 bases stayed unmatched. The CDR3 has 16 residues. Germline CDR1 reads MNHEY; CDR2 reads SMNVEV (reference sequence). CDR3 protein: CASSLSSGRAPGELFF. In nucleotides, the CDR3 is TGTGCCAGCAGTTTATCTAGCGGGAGGGCCCCCGGGGAGCTGTTTTTT.

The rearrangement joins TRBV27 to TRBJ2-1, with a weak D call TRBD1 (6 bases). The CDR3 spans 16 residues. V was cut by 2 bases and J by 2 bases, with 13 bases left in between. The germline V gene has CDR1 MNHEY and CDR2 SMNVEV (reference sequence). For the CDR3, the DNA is TGTGCCAGCAGTTTACCGGGACAAGGGGCCTACAATGAGCAGTTCTTC. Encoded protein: CASSLPGQGAYNEQFF.

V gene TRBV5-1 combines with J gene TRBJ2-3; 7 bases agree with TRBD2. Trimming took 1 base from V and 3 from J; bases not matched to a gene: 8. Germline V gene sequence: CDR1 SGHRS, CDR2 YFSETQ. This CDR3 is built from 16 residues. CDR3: CASSLSGGSMTDTQYF. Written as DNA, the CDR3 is TGCGCCAGCAGCTTGAGTGGCGGGAGTATGACAGATACGCAGTATTTT. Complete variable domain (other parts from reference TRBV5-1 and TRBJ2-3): KAGVTQTPRYLIKTRGQQVTLSCSPISGHRSVSWYQQTPGQGLQFLFEYFSETQRNKGNFPGRFSGRQFSNSRSEMNVSTLELGDSALYLCASSLSGGSMTDTQYFGPGTRLTVL.

DNA of the CDR3: TGTGCCAGCAGCTTGGAGAATAGGGGCGACGGCTACACCTTC. This gives the protein CASSLENRGDGYTF. V is TRBV5-4 and J is TRBJ1-2; D possibly corresponds to TRBD1 (5 bases). The CDR3 spans 14 residues. CDR1 is SGHNT, CDR2 YYREEE, per germline (reference sequence). Trimming cost V 0 bases and J 8 bases, with 14 bases left between them.

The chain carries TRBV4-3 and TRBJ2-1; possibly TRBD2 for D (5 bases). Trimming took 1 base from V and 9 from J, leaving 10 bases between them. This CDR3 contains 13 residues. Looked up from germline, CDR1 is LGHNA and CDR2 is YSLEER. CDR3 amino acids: CASSQGGRGEQFF. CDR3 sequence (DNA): TGCGCCAGCAGCCAAGGTGGACGGGGTGAGCAGTTCTTC.

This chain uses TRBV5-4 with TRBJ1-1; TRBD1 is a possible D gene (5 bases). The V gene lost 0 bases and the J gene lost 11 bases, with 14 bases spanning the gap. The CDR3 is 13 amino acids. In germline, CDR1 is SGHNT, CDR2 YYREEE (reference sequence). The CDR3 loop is CASSLDGRAIAFF. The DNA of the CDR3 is TGTGCCAGCAGCTTGGATGGCAGGGCGATCGCTTTCTTT.